The 10 T cell receptor beta chains in this list originate from one sample, sequenced in a study of T cells in Graves' hyperthyroidism and ophthalmopathy. RNA transcripts yielded amplified TCR beta CDR3 regions. The HTBI primer set served for first-round RT-PCR of the TCR CDR3. From the multiplex PCR reads, TCRdb called clonotypes with MiXCR, one entry per CDR3 protein. Of approximately 690,000 distinct CDR3 sequences in the sample, more than 20% were seen once. The material sequenced was blood. The receptors originated from a man aged 30 to 39 with Graves' ophthalmopathy.

This clonotype came up a few times. In nucleotides, the CDR3 is TGTGCCAGCATAAAACTAGCGGGAGTAGGTAGCTCCTACAATGAGCAGTTCTTC. This encodes CASIKLAGVGSSYNEQFF. The chain couples TRBV6-1 to TRBJ2-1, with 11 bases lining up with TRBD2. The CDR3 is 18 residues long. The germline gives CDR1 MNHNS, CDR2 SASEGT. The junction had 11 bases not matched to a gene; V was cut back by 7 bases and J by 0 bases.

The chain carries TRBV3-1 and TRBJ2-5, with 10 bases identical to TRBD1. CDR1 LGHDT and CDR2 YNNKEL come from the germline V gene (reference sequence). V gave up 5 bases and J gave up 1 base; unmatched junction bases: 7. The CDR3 loop spans 16 amino acids. CDR3 nucleotides: TGTGCCAGCAGCATCGGACAGGGGGGGGTCCAAGAGACCCAGTACTTC. Its translation is CASSIGQGGVQETQYF.

The V gene is TRBV10-3, the J gene TRBJ2-7, with D possibly being TRBD1 (6 bases). Trimming took off 10 bases at V and 3 bases at J, with 13 bases between the two ends. The V gene's germline CDR1 is ENHRY and CDR2 SYGVKD. This CDR3 is built from 12 residues. The CDR3 reads CATRDTVYEQYF. The CDR3 coding sequence is TGTGCCACCCGGGACACCGTCTACGAGCAGTACTTC.

J is TRBJ2-2 and V is TRBV29-1; no reliable D call. CDR3 size: 13 residues. Germline V lookup: CDR1 SQVTM, CDR2 ANQGSEA. Trimming took 1 base from V and 1 from J, leaving 4 bases between them. This CDR3 is CSVEAGNTGELFF. CDR3 nucleotide sequence: TGCAGCGTTGAAGCGGGGAACACCGGGGAGCTGTTTTTT.

This clonotype has just a few counts. CDR3 DNA sequence: TGTGCCAGCAGCTTAATGAGACAGGGGGTTGACACCGGGGAGCTGTTTTTT. It encodes CASSLMRQGVDTGELFF. The chain couples TRBV7-6 to TRBJ2-2; TRBD1 agrees at 9 bases. The CDR3 sequence is 17 residues long. CDR1 is SGHVS, CDR2 FNYEAQ, per germline. V shed 2 bases, J shed 3 bases, and the junction held 7 bases outside the gene matches.

This chain uses TRBV24-1 with TRBJ2-1; D could derive from TRBD1 or TRBD2 (6 bases each). Germline V gene data show CDR1 as KGHDR and CDR2 as SFDVKD. V was cut by 4 bases and J by 7 bases, with 13 bases left in between. This CDR3 is built from 14 residues. The CDR3 DNA reads TGTGCCACCAGTGACTCTGGAGGGGGGAATGAGCAGTTCTTC. This encodes CATSDSGGGNEQFF.

V is TRBV20-1 and J is TRBJ1-2; no definite D call. The CDR3 is 15 residues long. Deletions cut 0 bases from V and 4 bases from J, with 15 bases between. From germline, CDR1 is DFQATT and CDR2 SNEGSKA (reference sequence). The CDR3 DNA sequence: TGCAGTGCTAGAGATCAGTCCCCGATCACCTATGGCTACACCTTC. As protein: CSARDQSPITYGYTF.

The chain couples TRBV5-1 to TRBJ1-2; 8 bases align to TRBD1. The CDR3 runs 15 residues. Germline V gene sequence: CDR1 SGHRS, CDR2 YFSETQ. V lost 0 bases to trimming and J lost 3 bases; unmatched junction nucleotides: 4. The CDR3, as DNA: TGCGCCAGCAGCTTGGCCGGGACAGGTTACTATGGCTACACCTTC. Translating gives CASSLAGTGYYGYTF.

In this sample, this clonotype turned up many times. The chain couples TRBV28 to TRBJ1-2; TRBD1 aligns across 8 bases. The J segment lost 4 bases and the V segment lost 3 bases, leaving 7 bases of the junction unmatched. The CDR3 is 15 residues long. In germline, CDR1 is MDHEN, CDR2 SYDVKM. For the CDR3, the DNA is TGTGCCAGCAGTTTGTCGGACAGGGCGGTCTATGGCTACACCTTC. Translation gives CASSLSDRAVYGYTF.

Many counts were recorded for this clonotype. The V call is TRBV18, the J call TRBJ2-7; tentatively, D is TRBD2 (5 bases). Trimming removed 3 bases from V and 5 bases from J, with 14 bases in between. Germline assignment: CDR1 KGHSH and CDR2 LQKENI. This CDR3 region has 14 residues. DNA for the CDR3: TGTGCCAGCTCACCCGGTCGGTTCGGGGACGAGCAGTACTTC. It yields the protein CASSPGRFGDEQYF. Looking up the rest from reference TRBV18 and TRBJ2-7 gives the full variable domain: NAGVMQNPRHLVRRRGQEARLRCSPMKGHSHVYWYRQLPEEGLKFMVYLQKENIIDESGMPKERFSAEFPKEGPSILRIQQVVRGDSAAYFCASSPGRFGDEQYFGPGTRLTVT.